The subject of this entry is one T cell receptor (beta chain). A read error may produce the germline difference seen at one junction end. The data originate from a study of radiotherapy plus CTLA-4 blockade in lung cancer. The method was immunoSEQ multiplex PCR; TCRdb's version includes in-frame clones alone and lacks a portion of them. The table records 100,000 to 150,000 clones, over 80% of them present only once. Germline V gene data show CDR1 as SGDLS and CDR2 as YYNGEE. CDR3 length: 22 amino acids. This specimen was peripheral blood, taken from a patient treated with radiotherapy plus ipilimumab. The TCR sequence derives from a human donor with non-small cell lung cancer that progressed on radiotherapy plus ipilimumab. The rearrangement uses TRBV9 and TRBJ2-6, with 8 bases fitting TRBD1. The CDR3 reads CASSVVIGGRGQEGPGANVLTF. DNA of the CDR3: TGTGCCAGTAGCGTAGTTATTGGGGGCCGGGGACAGGAAGGCCCTGGGGCCAACGTCCTGACTTTC. The entire variable domain, with the rest obtained from reference TRBV9 and TRBJ2-6, is as follows: DSGVTQTPKHLITATGQRVTLRCSPRSGDLSVYWYQQSLDQGLQFLIQYYNGEERAKGNILERFSAQQFPDLHSELNLSSLELGDSALYFCASSVVIGGRGQEGPGANVLTFGAGSRLTVL.